These 5 T cell receptor beta chains came from one sample sequenced in a study of cytomegalovirus exposure and HLA in healthy donors listed by TCRdb under 2017. The library was generated by the immunoSEQ multiplex PCR assay. For the multiplex PCR, a mixture combining 60 forward primers for TCR Vbeta segments and 13 reverse primers for TCR Jbeta segments was used. The table was pulled from immuneACCESS by TCRdb, which kept in-frame rearrangements only. Such tables lose some clones; where checked, under half of the loss comes from unresolved V genes, and the rest has no known cause. Across this sample there are about 180,000 clones, with approximately 73% seen only once. Roughly 2.5% of the sample comes from the top ten. Sequenced material: PBMCs. These receptors were taken from a woman aged 25 to 39 in good health and CMV-seropositive.

V usage is TRBV30 and J usage is TRBJ1-2; no clear D gene. Germline loops: CDR1 GTSNPN, CDR2 SVGIG (reference sequence). The CDR3 is made up of 13 amino acids. Trimming left V 4 bases short and J 4 bases short, with 13 bases between. In nucleotides, the CDR3 is TGTGCCTGGATGGCAGCTCTAGGCTATGGCTACACCTTC. This codes for CAWMAALGYGYTF.

This chain uses TRBV7-8 with TRBJ2-1; no definite D call. The V gene lost 5 bases and the J gene lost 8 bases, with 7 bases spanning the gap. CDR3 length: 11 residues. Germline-derived CDR1 and CDR2 are SGHVS and FQNEAQ. CDR3 bases: TGTGCCAGCAGCACTAACCATGAGCAGTTCTTC. This encodes CASSTNHEQFF. The full variable domain, with the rest looked up from reference TRBV7-8 and TRBJ2-1, is GAGVSQSPRYKVAKRGQDVALRCDPISGHVSLFWYQQALGQGPEFLTYFQNEAQLDKSGLPSDRFFAERPEGSVSTLKIQRTQQEDSAVYLCASSTNHEQFFGPGTRLTVL.

This rearrangement joins TRBV6-5 to TRBJ1-5, with D possibly TRBD1 on 6 matching bases. The germline V gene has CDR1 MNHEY and CDR2 SVGAGI. Trimming cost V 5 bases and J 3 bases, with 14 bases left between them. The CDR3 has 15 residues. The CDR3, as DNA: TGTGCCAGCAGTCGAACAGGGCCGTTCAATCAGCCCCAGCATTTT. Encoded protein: CASSRTGPFNQPQHF.

This clone showed up just a few times. The chain recombines TRBV11-2 with TRBJ2-7; TRBD1 matches 11 bases. Germline CDR1 is SGHAT and CDR2 is FQNNGV. CDR3 length: 16 residues. Trimming took 1 base from V and 4 from J; bases not matched to a gene: 6. DNA for the CDR3: TGTGCCAGCAGCTTAGCCCGGGACAGGGGGGTGTACGAGCAGTACTTC. It is translated as CASSLARDRGVYEQYF.

The rearrangement links TRBV11-3 to TRBJ2-1; 8 bases map to TRBD2. This CDR3 comprises 19 residues. Germline assignment: CDR1 SGHNT and CDR2 YENEEA. V lost 1 base, J lost 6 bases, and 17 bases stayed unmatched. CDR3 residues: CASSLGPLRGGGSSNEQFF. The CDR3, as DNA: TGTGCCAGCAGCTTAGGGCCCCTCAGGGGCGGGGGGTCATCCAATGAGCAGTTCTTC.